The clone carrying this TCR beta chain was recorded only once. Antigen specificity is unknown. The data are from a study of T-cell memory formation after mild COVID-19. Background on the study: Among the donors, TCR clusters were largely specific to each donor. Study observations and caveats: In pre-infection memory, a portion of responding clones appeared, which suggested that cross-reactive memory joined.

Barcoded TCR alpha and TCR beta cDNA libraries with UMIs came from 5'RACE using constant-segment primers. TCRdb processed the 5' RACE reads anew with MiXCR; each CDR3 protein has one entry. The sample shows approximately 150,000 distinct CDR3 sequences, 15% to 20% of them seen only once. The CDR3 is made up of 15 amino acids. In germline, CDR1 is LNHDA, CDR2 SQIVND (reference sequence). V lost 3 bases, J lost 0 bases, and 9 bases lay in between. The source material was PBMCs or a T cell subset sorted from them (not recorded which). The sequence was collected from an adult woman who had mild COVID-19 (a few samples of this study predate the infection). Cell type and time point are not known. The chain carries TRBV19 and TRBJ1-5; maybe TRBD1 (5 bases). CDR3 loop: CASSMGGDSNQPQHF. The CDR3, as DNA: TGTGCCAGTAGTATGGGAGGGGATAGCAATCAGCCCCAGCATTTT.